This TCR beta chain came from a study of Tregs in tolerant kidney transplant recipients. The CDR3 has 15 residues. Germline CDR1 reads ENHRY; CDR2 reads SYGVKD. J gave up 0 bases and V 6 bases, and 0 bases lay outside the gene matches. Note on this clone: Its target is unknown.

Only in-frame clones appear in the TCRdb table, and some are missing; sequencing was by immunoSEQ multiplex PCR. Of more than 25,000 clones listed, about 79% were seen once; the top ten hold about 2.3%. This TCR was recovered from a human donor in good health. Source material: Tregs from blood cultured with allogeneic cells. The chain links TRBV10-3 to TRBJ2-6; TRBD1 matches 9 bases. CDR3 residues: CAIRTGGSGANVLTF. The DNA of the CDR3 is TGTGCCATCAGGACAGGGGGCTCTGGGGCCAACGTCCTGACTTTC.